Shown below are 23 T cell receptor beta chains from a single sample sequenced in a study of CD8 T cells in ankylosing spondylitis. MiXCR, applied by TCRdb to the 5' RACE reads, yields one record per CDR3 protein. The data contain 250,000 to 300,000 distinct CDR3 sequences, around 19% of them singletons. The sequencing input was blood, either unsorted or a sorted T cell fraction (not recorded which). The receptors stem from a male donor with ankylosing spondylitis or in good health (not recorded which).

As regards this clonotype: The junction and the germline gene differ at one end; a read error may be behind it. The chain recombines TRBV5-1 with TRBJ2-1, with TRBD2 matching 12 bases. Germline CDR1 reads SGHRS; CDR2 reads YFSETQ. The CDR3 covers 15 residues. The CDR3 region has the DNA TGCGTCAGCACAATACTAGCGGGAGGCGACAATGAGCAGTTCTTC. This encodes CVSTILAGGDNEQFF.

The chain couples TRBV20-1 to TRBJ2-5; D remains unclear. The germline V and J ends were trimmed by 0 bases and 5 bases, with 10 bases remaining between them. This CDR3 region has 13 residues. Per the germline V gene, CDR1 is DFQATT and CDR2 is SNEGSKA (reference sequence). The CDR3 nucleotides read TGCAGTGCTAGAGAGGAGAACCTGGAGACCCAGTACTTC. Its protein product is CSAREENLETQYF.

This clonotype was seen only a few times. The J gene is TRBJ2-1, the V gene TRBV4-1; the D gene is possibly TRBD2 (5 bases). The CDR3 length is 16 residues. Germline V CDR1 and CDR2: MGHRA, YSYEKL. V gave up 0 bases and J gave up 4 bases, with 13 bases separating them. Here the CDR3 reads CASSQETRLQYNEQFF. Here the CDR3 DNA reads TGCGCCAGCAGCCAAGAAACCCGACTACAATACAATGAGCAGTTCTTC.

This chain joins TRBV2 and TRBJ2-5, with TRBD1 matching 10 bases. CDR1 is SNHLY and CDR2 is FYNNEI in the germline V gene. Unmatched junction bases numbered 12, after V lost 6 bases and J lost 5 bases. CDR3 size: 16 residues. CDR3 sequence reads: CASSADRGWEMETQYF. The CDR3, as DNA: TGTGCCAGCAGCGCGGACAGGGGGTGGGAAATGGAGACCCAGTACTTC.

The chain carries TRBV29-1 and TRBJ2-2; D not certain. Germline V gives CDR1 SQVTM, CDR2 ANQGSEA. The V end lost 2 bases, the J end lost 0 bases, and 4 bases lay between the germline ends. CDR3 length: 13 residues. The CDR3 nucleotides are TGCAGCGTTGAACTAGCGAACACCGGGGAGCTGTTTTTT. This sequence encodes CSVELANTGELFF.

In this sample, this clonotype turned up a few times. CDR3 bases: TGTGCCAGCAGTTTTGGGGCGACAACCGGGGAGCTGTTTTTT. Protein: CASSFGATTGELFF. The chain links TRBV12-3 or TRBV12-4 to TRBJ2-2; maybe TRBD1 (5 bases). The V gene lost 3 bases and the J gene lost 5 bases, with 10 bases spanning the gap. The CDR3 loop spans 14 amino acids.

This clonotype was counted only a few times. The chain couples TRBV12-3 or TRBV12-4 to TRBJ1-1; TRBD1 might be the D (5 bases). V lost 8 bases to trimming and J lost 3 bases, with 10 bases between them. The CDR3 is 12 amino acids. CDR3 sequence (DNA): TGTGCCAGCGCCGACAGATACACTGAAGCTTTCTTT. This gives the protein CASADRYTEAFF.

The chain uses TRBV29-1 and TRBJ2-1; perhaps TRBD1 as D (7 bases). Germline V gene sequence: CDR1 SQVTM, CDR2 ANQGSEA. Deletions cut 3 bases from V and 10 bases from J, with 13 bases between. This CDR3 is 12 amino acids long. In nucleotides, the CDR3 is TGCAGCGTTGAGGAGGGGGCTGGGGAGCAGTTCTTC. Amino acids: CSVEEGAGEQFF.

This clonotype came up a few times. The V gene is TRBV7-3, the J gene TRBJ2-1; maybe TRBD1 (6 bases). V gave up 1 base and J gave up 7 bases, with 17 bases separating them. This CDR3 comprises 16 residues. The germline V gene has CDR1 SGHTA and CDR2 FQGTGA. The CDR3 DNA reads as TGTGCCAGCAGCTTAAGGTTGGGGCAGGGGTTGAATGAGCAGTTCTTC. Its translation is CASSLRLGQGLNEQFF.

This clonotype appeared a few times. V usage is TRBV7-3 and J usage is TRBJ2-2; TRBD2 matches at 10 bases. Germline CDR1 SGHTA, CDR2 FQGTGA. The CDR3 extends over 15 amino acids. The V segment lost 4 bases and the J segment 5 bases; nucleotides outside the gene matches: 4. The CDR3, as DNA: TGTGCCAGCAGCTCAACTAGCGGGATTACCGGGGAGCTGTTTTTT. This gives the protein CASSSTSGITGELFF.

This clonotype occurred a few times. The chain links TRBV12-3 or TRBV12-4 to TRBJ2-7; 13 nucleotides agree with TRBD2. CDR3 size: 14 residues. The V segment lost 5 bases and the J segment 7 bases; nucleotides outside the gene matches: 5. The CDR3 region is CASSRTSGRGEQYV. The CDR3 DNA follows: TGTGCCAGCAGTCGGACTAGCGGGAGAGGGGAGCAGTACGTC.

CDR3 in amino acids: CSARDAGGVWTEAFF. The DNA of the CDR3 is TGCAGTGCTAGAGATGCAGGGGGCGTTTGGACTGAAGCTTTCTTT. The chain recombines TRBV20-1 with TRBJ1-1; TRBD1 aligns across 8 bases. CDR1 DFQATT and CDR2 SNEGSKA come from the germline V gene (reference sequence). CDR3 length: 15 amino acids. V lost 0 bases and J lost 5; bases outside the gene matches: 8.

Only a few counts were recorded for this clonotype. The genes are TRBV4-1 and TRBJ2-3; D is unresolved. V lost 5 bases to trimming and J lost 5 bases, with 11 bases between them. The CDR3 spans 13 residues. CDR1 and CDR2 from the germline V gene are MGHRA and YSYEKL. The CDR3 region is CASSSRTGDTQYF. In DNA form, the CDR3 reads TGCGCCAGCAGCTCCCGGACGGGAGATACGCAGTATTTT.

The CDR3 DNA is TGTGCCAGCAGCCAAGTTCGGGACACGGGGATGAAGCAGTTCTTC. Translating it yields CASSQVRDTGMKQFF. V gene TRBV3-1 combines with J gene TRBJ2-1, with TRBD1 as a possible D gene (6 bases). From germline, CDR1 is LGHDT and CDR2 YNNKEL (reference sequence). CDR3 size: 15 residues. V lost 1 base and J 11 bases, leaving 18 bases between the germline ends.

The table lists this clonotype with many counts. The CDR3 DNA reads as TGCGCCAGCAGCCCGGGACCCAACACCGGGGAGCTGTTTTTT. It translates to CASSPGPNTGELFF. This sequence joins TRBV5-1 and TRBJ2-2; D may be TRBD1 or TRBD2 (5 bases each). The CDR3 has 14 amino acids. V lost 4 bases to trimming and J lost 2 bases, with 9 bases between them. Germline CDR1 is SGHRS and CDR2 is YFSETQ.

This clonotype occurred once. V and J are TRBV10-3 and TRBJ2-5; 7 bases map to TRBD1. This CDR3 contains 15 residues. Trimming took 5 bases from V and 2 from J; bases not matched to a gene: 8. CDR1 ENHRY and CDR2 SYGVKD come from the germline V gene. The CDR3 nucleotides read TGTGCCATCAGTAACCGGGACAGACTACAAGAGACCCAGTACTTC. Its protein product is CAISNRDRLQETQYF.

This clonotype was seen ten or more times. The chain links TRBV3-1 to TRBJ2-1; 8 positions match TRBD2. CDR3 length equals 14 residues. Unmatched junction bases numbered 7, after V lost 3 bases and J lost 9 bases. Germline CDR1 reads LGHDT; CDR2 reads YNNKEL (reference sequence). The CDR3 DNA reads TGTGCCAGCAGCCATTTAGCGGGACAAGGTGAGCAGTTCTTC. The encoded protein is CASSHLAGQGEQFF.

This chain uses TRBV12-3 or TRBV12-4 with TRBJ2-1; 8 bases align to TRBD1. The CDR3 is made up of 18 amino acids. Trimming took 6 bases from V and 2 from J; bases not matched to a gene: 15. This chain's CDR3 is CASSLGVAGGRTYNEQFF. CDR3 bases: TGTGCCAGCAGCCTCGGGGTTGCAGGGGGCAGGACCTACAATGAGCAGTTCTTC.

There are a few counts of this clonotype. The rearrangement links TRBV11-2 to TRBJ1-5; possible D gene TRBD1, 5 bases. CDR1 and CDR2 (germline): SGHAT, FQNNGV. CDR3 length: 13 residues. The germline V and J ends were trimmed by 5 bases and 7 bases, with 12 bases remaining between them. As DNA, the CDR3 is TGTGCCAGCAGCGAGGGGATTAGCCAGCCCCAGCATTTT. The encoded protein is CASSEGISQPQHF. The variable domain in full, completed from reference TRBV11-2 and TRBJ1-5, reads EAGVAQSPRYKIIEKRQSVAFWCNPISGHATLYWYQQILGQGPKLLIQFQNNGVVDDSQLPKDRFSAERLKGVDSTLKIQPAKLEDSAVYLCASSEGISQPQHFGDGTRLSIL.

This clonotype was seen many times. The genes are TRBV6-1 and TRBJ2-3; the match to TRBD2 covers 11 bases. The CDR3 runs to 16 residues. V shed 4 bases and J 6 bases; nucleotides not matched to a gene: 9. Germline V gene sequence: CDR1 MNHNS, CDR2 SASEGT. This CDR3 is CASSASLPSGGDTQYF. DNA for the CDR3: TGTGCCAGCAGTGCCTCCCTTCCTAGCGGGGGGGATACGCAGTATTTT.

This chain connects TRBV5-1 to TRBJ1-1; 10 bases match TRBD1. J gave up 11 bases and V 4 bases, and 5 bases lay outside the gene matches. Germline assignment: CDR1 SGHRS and CDR2 YFSETQ. The CDR3 length is 12 residues. Here the CDR3 reads CASSKDRGVAFF. The CDR3 nucleotides read TGCGCCAGCAGCAAGGACAGGGGGGTCGCTTTCTTT.

The chain employs TRBV20-1 and TRBJ2-2, with D tentatively TRBD2 (6 bases). The CDR3 is made up of 14 amino acids. CDR1 is DFQATT and CDR2 is SNEGSKA in the germline V gene (reference sequence). The V end was cut by 3 bases, the J end by 4 bases, with 12 bases between. The CDR3 loop reads CSASRGKGTGELFF. In DNA form, the CDR3 reads TGCAGTGCTAGTCGGGGGAAGGGCACCGGGGAGCTGTTTTTT.

The chain employs TRBV30 and TRBJ2-5, with TRBD1 as a possible D gene (6 bases). Trimming cost V 3 bases and J 4 bases, with 18 bases left between them. Per the germline V gene, CDR1 is GTSNPN and CDR2 is SVGIG (reference sequence). The CDR3 covers 15 residues. The CDR3 nucleotides read TGTGCCTGGAGCCAAACAAAGGGCAGGGGAGAGACCCAGTACTTC. Amino acids: CAWSQTKGRGETQYF.